One and the same sample provided the 18 T cell receptor beta chains below, sequenced in a study of T cell repertoires in cytomegalovirus infection. MiXCR was run by TCRdb on the reads, yielding one entry per CDR3 protein. The repertoire includes 510,000 or so distinct CDR3 sequences, 26% of them detected once, and roughly 13% sits in the top ten. The sequenced sample consisted of PBMCs. These receptors originate from a human donor in good health (CMV status not recorded). Some clones in this sample may be carry-over from other donors' samples.

In this sample, this clonotype turned up a few times. V usage is TRBV19 and J usage is TRBJ2-6; D not certain. CDR1 is LNHDA and CDR2 is SQIVND in the germline V gene (reference sequence). V lost 5 bases and J 0 bases, leaving 17 bases between the germline ends. The CDR3 extends over 18 amino acids. The CDR3 bases are TGTGCCAGTAGTGGTACCATTGCCGAATCCTCTGGGGCCAACGTCCTGACTTTC. Amino acid sequence: CASSGTIAESSGANVLTF.

This clonotype was observed a handful of times. The CDR3 reads CASSGFSEKLFF. DNA of the CDR3: TGTGCCAGCAGCGGGTTTAGTGAAAAACTGTTTTTT. The chain couples TRBV12-3 or TRBV12-4 to TRBJ1-4; D is unresolved. With 6 bases removed from V and 7 bases from J, the gap between germline ends came to 9 bases. This CDR3 contains 12 residues.

Regarding this clonotype: An end of the junction differs from the germline gene, which may be a read error. The chain has TRBV6-8 and TRBJ2-7; 8 bases map to TRBD2. Germline V lookup: CDR1 MNHGY, CDR2 SAAAGT. The CDR3 is made up of 13 amino acids. CDR3 bases: TGTGTCAGCAGTTACAGACTAGCGTACGAGCAGTACTTC. The encoded protein is CVSSYRLAYEQYF.

This clonotype was seen a handful of times. The CDR3, as DNA: TGTGCCAGCAGCCCCCCCCCGGACAGGGTTCAAGCTAACTATGGCTACACCTTC. Its protein product is CASSPPPDRVQANYGYTF. The chain recombines TRBV7-2 with TRBJ1-2, with TRBD1 matching over 8 bases. The CDR3 runs 18 residues. Germline V lookup: CDR1 SGHTA, CDR2 FQGNSA. Trimming took 5 bases from V and 0 from J; bases not matched to a gene: 14.

This clonotype was picked up a small number of times. J is TRBJ2-1 and V is TRBV4-1; 12 positions match TRBD2. Germline CDR1 MGHRA, CDR2 YSYEKL. J was trimmed by 8 bases and V by 0 bases; bases with no gene match: 11. The CDR3 totals 18 residues. DNA for the CDR3: TGCGCCAGCAGCCAAGATCGACTAGCGGGAGCCTCTGGGGATGAGCAGTTCTTC. Translated, it gives CASSQDRLAGASGDEQFF.

In its sample, this clonotype was seen many times. The CDR3 here is CASSFGQGSYNEQFF. Here the CDR3 DNA reads TGTGCCAGCAGCTTTGGACAGGGGTCCTACAATGAGCAGTTCTTC. The rearrangement links TRBV7-2 to TRBJ2-1, with 9 bases identical to TRBD1. Germline CDR1 and CDR2: SGHTA and FQGNSA. The ends lost 3 bases at V and 1 base at J; junction bases unmatched: 1. The CDR3 runs 15 residues.

J is TRBJ2-3 and V is TRBV7-2; D might be TRBD1 (6 bases). The CDR3 covers 14 residues. V lost 5 bases and J 6 bases, leaving 15 bases between the germline ends. CDR1 is SGHTA and CDR2 is FQGNSA in the germline V gene. CDR3 residues: CASSTTTGSDTQYF. The CDR3 DNA reads TGTGCCAGCAGCACTACTACAGGGAGCGATACGCAGTATTTT.

This clonotype was seen ten or more times. CDR3 sequence reads: CASSLALGYTGELFF. CDR3 coding DNA: TGTGCCAGCAGCTTAGCCCTGGGGTACACCGGGGAGCTGTTTTTT. The chain carries TRBV7-9 and TRBJ2-2; D ambiguous. The germline V gene has CDR1 SEHNR and CDR2 FQNEAQ (reference sequence). This CDR3 contains 15 residues. V was shortened by 0 bases and J by 3 bases, with 8 bases between the two germline ends.

This clonotype came up once. V and J are TRBV11-3 and TRBJ2-4, with D maybe TRBD1 (5 bases). There are 14 residues in the CDR3. The V end lost 2 bases, the J end lost 8 bases, and 13 bases lay between the germline ends. Germline CDR1 reads SGHNT; CDR2 reads YENEEA. The CDR3 DNA reads as TGTGCCAGCAGCTTATCAGGGCCTTTGGACATTCAGTACTTC. Translated: CASSLSGPLDIQYF.

This clonotype showed up just a few times. The V gene is TRBV12-3 or TRBV12-4, the J gene TRBJ1-3; D is possibly TRBD1 (5 bases). Trimming stripped 9 bases from V and 4 bases from J, with 10 bases between. The CDR3 is 12 residues long. CDR3 DNA sequence: TGTGCCAGACAGACAGAAGGAAACACCATATATTTT. Translated: CARQTEGNTIYF.

The rearrangement joins TRBV29-1 to TRBJ2-5; D gene unclear. Trimming took 6 bases from V and 4 from J, leaving 9 bases between them. CDR1 is SQVTM, CDR2 ANQGSEA, per germline. The CDR3 has 11 residues. CDR3 in amino acids: CSVAITETQYF. In DNA form, the CDR3 reads TGCAGCGTGGCTATTACAGAGACCCAGTACTTC.

This clonotype was counted only a few times. The J gene is TRBJ1-2, the V gene TRBV7-4; 7 nucleotides match TRBD1. Germline trimming cut 5 bases from V and 12 bases from J; bases unmatched to any gene: 6. Germline values: CDR1 SGHVT, CDR2 SQSDAQ. The CDR3 is 11 residues long. CDR3 nucleotide sequence: TGTGCCAGCAGCCCTAACAGGGGTAACACCTTC. Protein product: CASSPNRGNTF.

This clonotype was observed a handful of times. J is TRBJ2-2 and V is TRBV11-2; D remains ambiguous. Germline-derived CDR1 and CDR2 are SGHAT and FQNNGV. This CDR3 has 14 residues. Trimming shortened V by 0 bases and J by 6 bases, and 8 bases separated the two germline ends. CDR3 residues: CASSLEGLAGELFF. The CDR3, as DNA: TGTGCCAGCAGCTTAGAGGGGTTGGCCGGGGAGCTGTTTTTT.

This clonotype was observed a few times. The chain employs TRBV5-4 and TRBJ2-3; TRBD1 or TRBD2 may be the D gene (6 bases each). The germline V and J ends were trimmed by 1 base and 8 bases, with 11 bases remaining between them. Germline assignment: CDR1 SGHNT and CDR2 YYREEE (reference sequence). CDR3 length equals 13 residues. CDR3 amino acids: CASSLWGASTQYF. The CDR3 bases are TGTGCCAGCAGCTTGTGGGGGGCAAGTACGCAGTATTTT.

V and J are TRBV12-3 or TRBV12-4 and TRBJ2-7, with a possible D match to TRBD1 (6 bases). This CDR3 is built from 13 residues. V lost 8 bases to trimming and J lost 2 bases, with 13 bases between them. The DNA of the CDR3 is TGTGCCAGCGTGCAGGGGCCTACCTACGAGCAGTACTTC. Residues: CASVQGPTYEQYF.

The V call is TRBV20-1, the J call TRBJ2-1, with 7 bases that match TRBD2. V lost 3 bases and J lost 2; bases outside the gene matches: 4. The germline V gene encodes CDR1 DFQATT and CDR2 SNEGSKA (reference sequence). CDR3 length: 14 amino acids. The CDR3 protein is CSASAGAPYNEQFF. CDR3 coding DNA: TGCAGTGCTAGTGCGGGAGCCCCCTACAATGAGCAGTTCTTC.

This clonotype was seen ten or more times. V usage is TRBV7-6 and J usage is TRBJ1-1, with D possibly matching TRBD1 (6 bases). CDR1 SGHVS and CDR2 FNYEAQ come from the germline V gene. The CDR3 is 13 residues long. V dropped 1 base and J dropped 5 bases, with 8 bases sitting between them. CDR3 sequence: CASSLGTGTEAFF. Written as DNA, the CDR3 is TGTGCCAGCAGCTTAGGTACAGGGACTGAAGCTTTCTTT. The whole variable domain, filled in from reference TRBV7-6 and TRBJ1-1, reads GAGVSQSPRYKVTKRGQDVALRCDPISGHVSLYWYRQALGQGPEFLTYFNYEAQQDKSGLPNDRFSAERPEGSISTLTIQRTEQRDSAMYRCASSLGTGTEAFFGQGTRLTVV.

This clonotype was counted a few times. V gene TRBV6-5 combines with J gene TRBJ2-7; D ambiguous. Germline V gene lookup returns CDR1 MNHEY and CDR2 SVGAGI. Trimming removed 6 bases from V and 2 bases from J, with 35 bases in between. The CDR3 contains 21 residues. The CDR3 reads CASSFGPIHRMGFTRPYEQYV. In DNA, the CDR3 is TGTGCCAGCAGCTTCGGCCCAATCCACAGAATGGGCTTTACTCGCCCCTACGAGCAGTACGTC.